This T cell receptor (beta chain) was sequenced during a study of blood T cell repertoires in COVID-19. On the study more broadly: Sites in the United States, Italy and Spain provided acute and convalescent COVID-19 samples. T cells, B-cell-depleted T cells, or PBMCs provided the cDNA or gDNA that served as material.

Trimming took off 4 bases at V and 2 bases at J, with 12 bases between the two ends. Germline assignment: CDR1 LNHDA and CDR2 SQIVND (reference sequence). The CDR3 has 15 amino acids. Authors' analysis steps: Amplification with reference gene primers provided the estimates of nucleated cell counts. Clones were read by immunoSEQ multiplex PCR, and TCRdb kept only the in-frame ones, dropping some. V, J and clone size reflect that table, while D and trimming were determined from the DNA. The repertoire holds more than 95,000 clones, about 85% seen once, with 4% to 5% in the top ten. This chain links TRBV19 with TRBJ2-1, with D unclear. This clonotype was obtained from a man aged 45-65 years with acute or convalescent COVID-19. Sample: peripheral blood. CDR3 residues: CASSRGNSPYNEQFF. CDR3 nucleotide sequence: TGTGCCAGTAGTAGAGGAAACTCGCCCTACAATGAGCAGTTCTTC.